Included here is one TCR beta chain sequence, with context. It has no known antigen specificity. Base qualities are missing; no much larger clone stands one base away. The CDR3, from cysteine to phenylalanine, totals 13 residues. Of all the DNA, just the CDR3 is kept, 39 bases in frame from base 1. CDR1 and CDR2, per the germline V gene, are SGHDT and YYEEEE. V is cut by 1 base and J by 4 bases, and the space between the germline ends is 6 bases. The sample comes from a study of cytomegalovirus exposure and HLA in healthy donors (TCRdb year 2017). In terms of the full investigation: In an earlier analysis of approximately 640 of the donors, 276 Gb of sequence data and some 120 million unique TCR beta sequences from about 179 million T cells were reported. About five DR-DQ haplotypes were handled as single units for association and clustering because linkage in the cohort was strong. All discovery cohort repertoires had been generated using a single sequencing platform. A separate validation cohort of 100 to 150 different subjects was used in addition to the 666-subject first cohort. Alongside the repertoire data, information on donor age, sex, ethnicity and CMV serostatus was compiled. The aim of the study was to test whether cataloging public T cell receptors could identify signatures of past pathogen exposure. The number of typed donors differed by locus: about 620-640 for A, B, C, DRB1 and DQB1; 522 for DQA1; around 610 for DPA1; and roughly 470 for DPB1. Among around 400 genotyped donors of the cohort, an average of roughly 240,000 unique TCR beta nucleotide sequences were sequenced per donor, around 20% of them non-productive. The study used immunosequencing to profile the T cell repertoires of 666 subjects and linked those repertoires to cytomegalovirus serostatus. To predict cytomegalovirus infection status, the study brought together high-throughput TCR immunosequencing, statistical association of individual TCRs with disease status, and machine learning. To study patterns of TCR occurrence, a later analysis re-analyzed previously published TCR beta repertoires from 500 to 850 donors and added high-resolution HLA genotyping. Approximately 330 gigabases of sequencing data and approximately 91 million unique TCR sequences made up an early release that covered nearly 650 HLA-typed donors. In the later analysis, no new phenotypic data were used to find candidate immune exposures; instead, reliance was placed on TCR beta sequences and their occurrence across donors. HLA typing covered class I and class II loci at four-digit resolution. The genetic ancestry cluster associated with self-reported Caucasian donors included about four fifths of the 300 to 450 genotyped donors. An earlier analysis of approximately 630 of the donors applied high-throughput TCR beta sequencing to assess whether each TCR beta V gene segment acted as functional or pseudogenic. A later genetic analysis used genome-wide SNP genotypes for 398 of the 666 donors, treating that subset as a discovery cohort.

Library preparation used the immunoSEQ multiplex PCR assay. For the multiplex PCR, a mixture combining 60 forward primers for TCR Vbeta segments and 13 reverse primers for TCR Jbeta segments was used. A multiplex PCR assay on genomic DNA amplified the CDR3 region of rearranged TCR beta genes. Amplified TCR beta libraries were sequenced as 87-base-pair reads on the Illumina HiSeq System. As for the authors' bioinformatics: Across the 670 or so repertoires, a later analysis counted 78 million or so unique TCR beta chains, some 11 million of which were shared by at least two donors. To remove PCR and sequencing errors, raw reads were error-corrected and collapsed into unique sequences using a nearest-neighbor algorithm that merged closely related sequences. Alignment of CDR3 sequences to IMGT reference sequences was used to assign V, D and J gene segments. Each retained sequence needed at least a six-nucleotide match to both a V gene segment and a J gene segment. A rearrangement was called productive if the CDR3 had no stop codons and remained in frame with V and J, and every other rearrangement was called non-productive. Following IMGT convention, CDR3 was defined as the stretch from the second conserved V-encoded cysteine to the conserved J-encoded phenylalanine. The earlier analysis of more than 450 of the donors excluded sequences that lacked an unambiguous match to a single V gene segment. An earlier analysis of under 750 of the donors called V segments functional above 56.7% productive rearrangements and segregating when the between-donor standard deviation exceeded 5%. A statistical classification framework was built for diagnosing cytomegalovirus status from the catalog of TCR beta chain sequences. A later analysis assigned V and J genes by comparing TCR nucleotide sequences with IMGT/GENE-DB human TR gene sequences. In a later analysis, CDR3 sequences and most-parsimonious VDJ recombination scenarios were assigned using the TCRdist pipeline. In a later analysis, each TCR beta chain was defined by its CDR3 amino acid sequence together with its V-gene family, and reads without a unique V-gene family were excluded. To address suspected cross-contamination and a sequencing artifact, a later analysis removed around 600 highly shared, low-generation-probability nucleotide sequences. A later analysis calculated a clonal expansion index for each public chain from normalized within-repertoire ranks of inferred template counts. A later analysis computed generation probabilities with a VDJ recombination model fitted to out-of-frame rearrangements, and checked the results against IGoR. In a later analysis, hypergeometric tests were used to score TCR-TCR, TCR-HLA and TCR-CMV co-occurrence, with a repertoire-size bias correction applied to TCR pairs. In a later analysis, false discovery rates were estimated by permuting HLA or CMV assignments 20 times. In a later analysis, co-occurring TCRs were grouped using DBSCAN, and TCRdist sequence similarity was added for clustering within HLA-allele-positive subsets. Repertoires with fewer than 30,000 or more than 120,000 public chains were left out of co-occurrence clustering, as were four to six repertoires with anomalous nucleotide sharing. TCRdb carries this immuneACCESS record with in-frame sequences only. Its versions omit some clonotypes, under half of them owing to an unresolved V gene in the studies checked, with the rest unexplained. Clone size and the V and J calls come from that table; the DNA yielded D and trimming. The sample table records hundreds of thousands of clones; 65% to 85% of these occur just once. The top ten hold roughly 0.71% of the sample.

The cohort consisted of 666 healthy bone marrow donors. At the time of sampling, all cohort members were nominally healthy, though unrecorded immune exposures were likely present. The donor was CMV seronegative and belonged to the group of around 350 seronegative cohort members. A peripheral blood sample was collected from each donor, and TCR beta sequencing was performed on peripheral blood mononuclear cells. The Qiagen DNeasy Blood Extraction Kit was used to extract genomic DNA from the blood cell samples. Study-wide conclusions, independent of this receptor: The classifier was reported to diagnose cytomegalovirus status with high specificity and sensitivity in both the original and validation cohorts. Strong co-occurrence of HLA alleles, especially DR and DQ, made assigning TCR associations to individual alleles difficult. A later genetic analysis associated a missense DCLRE1C variant with V-gene and J-gene trimming of TCR beta chains, and an independent cohort replicated the association. At a false discovery rate of 0.05, a later analysis linked 15,000 to 20,000 TCR beta sequences to specific HLA alleles. It was suggested by the authors that the approach could potentially be generalized to other disease states and immunological phenotypes. A group of highly shared sequence variants was considered likely to be a technical artifact of the sequencing pipeline. According to a later analysis, TCR association rates differed among HLA loci, with DRB1 alleles showing the most associated TCRs and HLA-C alleles showing the fewest. For the cohort, immune exposure information was limited to CMV serostatus. A further reported finding was that TCR beta sequences accurately predicted the HLA-A and HLA-B alleles for most subjects in the first cohort. A later analysis found that most CMV-associated TCR beta chains appeared HLA-restricted, with HLA associations seemingly driven largely by CMV exposure. A later analysis found that HLA-associated TCR beta chains were more clonally expanded and had lower generation probabilities than equally common non-associated chains. Because the 87-base-pair reads could not distinguish some IMGT-functional V segments, including TRBV6-2 and TRBV6-3, those segments were excluded. In a later genetic analysis, fewer N-insertions in productive TCRs were reported among donors in an Asian-associated ancestry cluster than the roughly 700-donor mean. This cohort had only TCR beta chains sequenced, and the lack of alpha or paired-chain data limited which features could be detected. Because counts were too low, roughly 16 rarely observed V segments, including chromosome 9 orphons, were excluded from the earlier analysis of fewer than 650 of the donors. A few of the identified cytomegalovirus-associated TCR beta chains were confirmed in vitro to be specific for cytomegalovirus antigens. Most TCR sequences were observed very rarely across donors, whereas some public TCRs were present in many individuals. The presence/absence analyses assumed that sequencing depth was roughly uniform across donors, and that assumption may not be true. Broadly in line with IMGT annotations, most TCR beta V segments showed up in productive rearrangements about 87% or about 30% of the time in an earlier analysis of approximately 600 of the donors. Because some donors lacked HLA typing at each locus, the association tests relied only on the typed subset. The study listed 164 TCR beta chains as associated with cytomegalovirus. Several of the top co-occurrence clusters appeared to be linked to parvovirus B19, influenza, CMV and Epstein-Barr virus, according to a later analysis. Correlated functional status among segregating V segments might be attributable to linkage disequilibrium, but an unknown experimental factor could not be ruled out.

The sequence was obtained from a boy aged 2 to 9 in good health and CMV-seronegative. The sample taken for sequencing was PBMCs. The chain is encoded by TRBV5-6 joined to TRBJ1-5, with TRBD1 as a weak D call on 5 bases. The CDR3 here reads CASSLSGNQPQHF. The nucleotide sequence is given as TGTGCCAGCAGCTTGTCAGGGAATCAGCCCCAGCATTTT.